These 8 T cell receptor beta chains were all obtained from the same sample, sequenced in a study of blood T cells in healthy people across ages. Sample-barcoded 5' priming and a J-beta primer mix drove a second PCR of roughly 6 to 12 cycles. TCRdb ran MiXCR on the 5' RACE reads and lists one entry per CDR3 protein. Of fewer than 950,000 distinct CDR3 sequences listed, around 34% were seen once; the top ten hold 10% to 15%. Sample: blood. The receptors were sampled from a man aged 18 to 30 in good health.

The chain recombines TRBV7-2 with TRBJ1-3, with D possibly being TRBD1 (6 bases). The V end lost 4 bases, the J end lost 0 bases, and 13 bases lay between the germline ends. The CDR3 has 16 residues. Per germline, CDR1 SGHTA and CDR2 FQGNSA. The DNA of the CDR3 is TGTGCCAGCAGCTCCTCCCCAGGGGTCTCTGGAAACACCATATATTTT. It translates to CASSSSPGVSGNTIYF.

The CDR3 DNA follows: TGTGCCAGCAGACCCGGTCCGGGACTAGCGGGGGGGAAACCCATGACAGATACGCAGTATTTT. This sequence encodes CASRPGPGLAGGKPMTDTQYF. This chain connects TRBV7-2 to TRBJ2-3; 16 nucleotides line up with TRBD2. Per the germline V gene, CDR1 is SGHTA and CDR2 is FQGNSA. The CDR3 is made up of 21 amino acids. V was clipped by 6 bases and J by 3 bases; unmatched bases: 18.

This clonotype was picked up many times. This CDR3 is CASSTAQGDGQETQYF. The CDR3 DNA reads as TGCGCCAGCAGCACAGCACAGGGGGACGGACAAGAGACCCAGTACTTC. The chain joins TRBV5-1 to TRBJ2-5; 8 bases are shared with TRBD1. This CDR3 comprises 16 residues. Germline values: CDR1 SGHRS, CDR2 YFSETQ. Trimming removed 4 bases from V and 2 bases from J; junction bases left unmatched: 10.

This chain joins TRBV5-1 and TRBJ2-6; D is unresolved. Germline CDR1 SGHRS, CDR2 YFSETQ. Trimming shortened V by 1 base and J by 4 bases, and 12 bases separated the two germline ends. This CDR3 contains 16 residues. CDR3 loop: CASSLHETPGANVLTF. The CDR3 nucleotides are TGCGCCAGCAGCTTGCACGAAACCCCAGGGGCCAACGTCCTGACTTTC. Combining the CDR3 with reference TRBV5-1 and TRBJ2-6 gives the whole variable domain KAGVTQTPRYLIKTRGQQVTLSCSPISGHRSVSWYQQTPGQGLQFLFEYFSETQRNKGNFPGRFSGRQFSNSRSEMNVSTLELGDSALYLCASSLHETPGANVLTFGAGSRLTVL.

This clonotype was detected only a few times. J is TRBJ1-1 and V is TRBV7-2; 7 nucleotides line up with TRBD1. Germline values: CDR1 SGHTA, CDR2 FQGNSA. The ends lost 5 bases at V and 4 bases at J; junction bases unmatched: 13. This CDR3 has 16 residues. The CDR3 sequence: CASSKPPGGGGTEAFF. CDR3 DNA: TGTGCCAGCAGCAAACCACCAGGGGGAGGGGGCACTGAAGCTTTCTTT.

The rearrangement links TRBV7-9 to TRBJ1-2, with D possibly TRBD1 on 6 matching bases. V shed 2 bases and J shed 4 bases, with 17 bases lying between them. CDR3 length: 16 residues. The germline gives CDR1 SEHNR, CDR2 FQNEAQ (reference sequence). In DNA form, the CDR3 reads TGTGCCAGCAGCTTACCCGGGGGCCGCCTCCTCTATGGCTACACCTTC. It encodes CASSLPGGRLLYGYTF.

This clonotype was seen more than once but under ten times. The V gene is TRBV19, the J gene TRBJ2-1; D may correspond to TRBD1 or TRBD2 (5 bases each). With 5 bases removed from V and 10 bases from J, the gap between germline ends came to 21 bases. The CDR3 loop spans 15 amino acids. The germline V gene has CDR1 LNHDA and CDR2 SQIVND (reference sequence). The CDR3 is CASSSPGPRRGEQFF. The CDR3 DNA follows: TGTGCCAGTAGTTCACCGGGACCCCGAAGAGGGGAGCAGTTCTTC. Variable domain in full (rest from reference TRBV19 and TRBJ2-1): DGGITQSPKYLFRKEGQNVTLSCEQNLNHDAMYWYRQDPGQGLRLIYYSQIVNDFQKGDIAEGYSVSREKKESFPLTVTSAQKNPTAFYLCASSSPGPRRGEQFFGPGTRLTVL.

The chain recombines TRBV10-3 with TRBJ1-5; D is unclear. The CDR3 length is 15 residues. CDR1 and CDR2 from the germline V gene are ENHRY and SYGVKD. Trimming left V 0 bases short and J 1 base short, with 7 bases between. CDR3 nucleotides: TGTGCCATCAGTGAGTCGGCAGGAAGCAATCAGCCCCAGCATTTT. This encodes CAISESAGSNQPQHF.